Presented here are 13 T cell receptor beta chains from one specimen sequenced in a study of breast tumors, draining lymph nodes, adjacent tissues. The lymph nodes were axillary draining lymph nodes from breast cancer patients. TCRdb reprocessed the multiplex PCR reads via MiXCR and lists one record per CDR3 protein. The sample carries 250,000 or so distinct CDR3 sequences, over 30% recorded once. Sequencing was carried out using axillary lymph node tissue. The receptors shown here come from a female donor with breast cancer. Some clones in this sample may be carry-over from other donors' samples.

This clonotype was counted at least ten times. The chain carries TRBV9 and TRBJ2-7; 10 nucleotides align to TRBD2. The germline gives CDR1 SGDLS, CDR2 YYNGEE. This CDR3 is 15 amino acids long. The trim removed 4 bases at V and 0 bases at J, leaving 4 bases unmatched. The CDR3 loop reads CASSFGLADSYEQYF. DNA of the CDR3: TGTGCCAGCAGCTTCGGACTAGCGGACTCCTACGAGCAGTACTTC.

As to this clonotype: It is likely a read error, because the conserved phenylalanine at the end of the CDR3 is missing. V is TRBV19 and J is TRBJ2-1; D might be TRBD1 (6 bases). The CDR3 extends over 14 amino acids. The germline CDR1 and CDR2 sequences are LNHDA and SQIVND (reference sequence). Trimming cost V 2 bases and J 13 bases, with 18 bases left between them. CDR3 nucleotides: TGTGCCAGTAGTATACCCGACCAAGGGGGTGGTCAGTTCTCC. Encoded protein: CASSIPDQGGGQFS.

At least ten counts were recorded for this clonotype. This sequence joins TRBV5-6 and TRBJ1-2; D uncertain. The V end lost 2 bases, the J end lost 4 bases, and 12 bases lay between the germline ends. Germline CDR1 SGHDT, CDR2 YYEEEE. The CDR3 is 14 amino acids. CDR3 residues: CASSFTSVSYGYTF. CDR3 sequence (DNA): TGTGCCAGCAGCTTTACCTCAGTTAGCTATGGCTACACCTTC.

This chain links TRBV7-8 with TRBJ1-6; the D gene is possibly TRBD1 (5 bases). The CDR3 length is 18 residues. Germline CDR1 SGHVS, CDR2 FQNEAQ. Deletions cut 11 bases from V and 3 bases from J, with 26 bases between. The CDR3 sequence is CAWSVRGGESDYNSPLHF. The CDR3 DNA sequence: TGTGCCTGGAGTGTAAGGGGAGGGGAATCGGACTATAATTCACCCCTCCACTTT.

Turning to this clonotype: A much more abundant neighbour one base away suggests this may be a read error. The rearrangement links TRBV7-9 to TRBJ2-1, with a weak D call TRBD2 (6 bases). Trimming pared 5 bases from V and 6 bases from J, leaving 26 bases between. Looked up from germline, CDR1 is SEHNR and CDR2 is FQNEAQ (reference sequence). This CDR3 has 18 amino acids. CDR3 protein: CASSLPCGIIGGSNEQFF. The CDR3 DNA is TGTGCCAGCAGCCTACCTTGCGGGATAATCGGCGGTTCCAATGAGCAGTTCTTC.

This clonotype showed up just a few times. A read error is likely, as this CDR3 ends without the conserved phenylalanine or tryptophan. This chain links TRBV19 with TRBJ2-5; the match to TRBD1 covers 9 bases. The CDR3 is 15 residues long. With 2 bases clipped from V and 2 bases from J, the junction kept 3 bases outside the gene matches. The germline CDR1 and CDR2 sequences are LNHDA and SQIVND (reference sequence). CDR3 DNA sequence: TGTGCCAGTAGTATAAGGGGACAGGGTCAAGAGACCCAGTACCTC. It encodes CASSIRGQGQETQYL.

The table lists this clonotype with a few counts. A much larger clone differs from this one at a single base, so this may be a read error. The rearrangement links TRBV20-1 to TRBJ2-1; D gene unclear. Trimming shortened V by 3 bases and J by 0 bases, and 12 bases separated the two germline ends. The CDR3 has 15 residues. Germline-derived CDR1 and CDR2 are DFQATT and SNEGSKA (reference sequence). The CDR3 sequence is CSARMAGTSYNEQFF. DNA of the CDR3: TGCAGTGCTAGGATGGCCGGAACCTCCTACAATGAGCAGTTCTTC.

In this sample, this clonotype turned up many times. V is TRBV20-1 and J is TRBJ1-4, with TRBD1 identical over 7 bases. Trimming removed 7 bases from V and 2 bases from J; junction bases left unmatched: 7. The CDR3 has 14 residues. Germline values: CDR1 DFQATT, CDR2 SNEGSKA (reference sequence). In DNA form, the CDR3 reads TGCAGTGTACCTACAGGGGCGACTAATGAAAAACTGTTTTTT. This encodes CSVPTGATNEKLFF.

This clonotype occurred many times. The V and J genes are TRBV5-6 and TRBJ1-2; D remains unclear. Germline V gene lookup returns CDR1 SGHDT and CDR2 YYEEEE. The V and J ends lost 4 bases and 2 bases respectively, with 15 bases between them. There are 15 residues in the CDR3. The CDR3 nucleotides read TGTGCCAGCAGCCTCGGACTGGGTAGGAACTATGGCTACACCTTC. Its translation is CASSLGLGRNYGYTF.

Comments on this clonotype: A clone one base away is much larger, so this may be a read error. The chain carries TRBV5-6 and TRBJ2-1, with 9 bases matching TRBD2. The CDR3 spans 16 residues. The V gene's germline CDR1 is SGHDT and CDR2 YYEEEE. The CDR3 spells CASILFDSGGLDEQSF. DNA for the CDR3: TGTGCCAGCATCCTGTTCGACAGCGGGGGGTTGGATGAGCAGTCCTTC.

Notes on this clonotype: The missing conserved phenylalanine or tryptophan at the end of this CDR3 makes a read error likely. The limits of the CDR3 on the DNA are not certain, so only TCRdb's listed CDR3 is given. This chain links TRBV2 with TRBJ2-5; TRBD2 is taken as the D call from the table, unchecked against the DNA. Germline values: CDR1 SNHLY, CDR2 FYNNEI. Inclusive of both ends, the CDR3 amounts to 8 amino acids. The CDR3 sequence is CASSGGAG.

The CDR3 region has the DNA TGTGCCAGCAGCCCCGAACAGGGTTACGAGCAGTACTTC. It codes for CASSPEQGYEQYF. The V gene is TRBV5-8, the J gene TRBJ2-7, with D perhaps matching TRBD1 (6 bases). CDR3 size: 13 residues. Germline lookup yields CDR1 SGHTS and CDR2 YDEGEE. The V and J ends lost 4 bases and 4 bases respectively, with 12 bases between them.

The chain has TRBV6-1 and TRBJ1-2; maybe TRBD1 (6 bases). Germline CDR1 MNHNS, CDR2 SASEGT. CDR3 size: 13 residues. Trimming stripped 7 bases from V and 4 bases from J, with 13 bases between. CDR3: CASKQGEIYGYTF. The CDR3 nucleotides are TGTGCCAGCAAACAGGGTGAGATCTATGGCTACACCTTC.